This T cell receptor beta chain was observed in a study of blood T cell repertoires in COVID-19. Study-level background: The United States, Italy and Spain provided the acute and convalescent COVID-19 samples. The cDNA or gDNA used as material had been derived from T cells, B-cell-depleted T cells, or PBMCs.

Original methodology: Amplifying reference gene primers gave estimates of nucleated cell counts. Here immunoSEQ multiplex PCR was the method, and the copy in TCRdb shows in-frame clones only, minus some. That table gives V, J and clone size, and the DNA gave D and trimming. This sample has roughly 120,000 clones, with around 79% found just once. The V gene end was trimmed by 2 bases and the J gene end by 6 bases; junction bases not matched to a gene: 2. This CDR3 comprises 13 residues. Germline assignment: CDR1 MNHNY and CDR2 SVGAGI (reference sequence). J is TRBJ1-2 and V is TRBV6-6; 8 bases align to TRBD1. Specimen: peripheral blood. The clonotype was recovered from a man between 50 and 59 years old with acute or convalescent COVID-19. CDR3 loop: CASSYQGADGYTF. CDR3 DNA sequence: TGTGCCAGCAGTTACCAGGGGGCGGATGGCTACACCTTC.